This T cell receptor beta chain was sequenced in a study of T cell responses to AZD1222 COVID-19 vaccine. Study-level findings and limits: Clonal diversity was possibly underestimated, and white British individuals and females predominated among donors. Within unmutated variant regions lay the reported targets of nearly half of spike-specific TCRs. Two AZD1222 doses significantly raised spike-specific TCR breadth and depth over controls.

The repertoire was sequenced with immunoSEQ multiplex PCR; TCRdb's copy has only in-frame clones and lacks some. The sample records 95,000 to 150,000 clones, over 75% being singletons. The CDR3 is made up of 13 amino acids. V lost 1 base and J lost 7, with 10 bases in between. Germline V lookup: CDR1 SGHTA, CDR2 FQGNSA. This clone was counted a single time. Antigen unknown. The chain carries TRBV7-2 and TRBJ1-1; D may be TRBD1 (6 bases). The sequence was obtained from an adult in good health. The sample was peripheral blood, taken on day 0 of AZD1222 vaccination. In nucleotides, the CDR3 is TGTGCCAGCAGCTTAGGGGGGCTCATTGAAGCTTTCTTT. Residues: CASSLGGLIEAFF.